Following are 4 T cell receptor beta chains from one sample sequenced in a study of blood T cell repertoires in COVID-19. The assay was immunoSEQ multiplex PCR, and TCRdb's table has in-frame clones only and misses some. Altogether 100,000 to 150,000 clones are present, around 85% being singletons, with the ten largest covering approximately 8.7%. Sequenced input: peripheral blood. The receptors derive from a man in his 70s who had recovered from COVID-19.

The genes are TRBV9 and TRBJ1-3, with D possibly matching TRBD1 (6 bases). The CDR3 loop spans 14 amino acids. The V gene's germline CDR1 is SGDLS and CDR2 YYNGEE. Trimming removed 3 bases at V and 2 bases at J, with 9 bases between. The CDR3 here is CASSDYRAGNTIYF. The CDR3 DNA sequence: TGTGCCAGCAGCGACTACAGGGCTGGAAACACCATATATTTT.

The V and J genes are TRBV11-2 and TRBJ2-1; TRBD2 might be the D (5 bases). Trimming removed 3 bases from V and 3 bases from J, with 18 bases in between. The CDR3 is made up of 17 amino acids. Germline assignment: CDR1 SGHAT and CDR2 FQNNGV. The CDR3 loop reads CASSFALRPAGYNEQFF. DNA of the CDR3: TGTGCCAGCAGCTTCGCCCTTCGACCGGCGGGCTACAATGAGCAGTTCTTC. The whole variable domain, filled in from reference TRBV11-2 and TRBJ2-1, reads EAGVAQSPRYKIIEKRQSVAFWCNPISGHATLYWYQQILGQGPKLLIQFQNNGVVDDSQLPKDRFSAERLKGVDSTLKIQPAKLEDSAVYLCASSFALRPAGYNEQFFGPGTRLTVL.

This sequence joins TRBV5-1 and TRBJ1-4, with a tentative D call TRBD1 (5 bases). The CDR3 contains 15 residues. V was trimmed by 4 bases and J by 5 bases, leaving 15 bases between them. CDR1 and CDR2 (germline): SGHRS, YFSETQ. The CDR3 nucleotides are TGCGCCAGCAGCCCGGGGGAACACGGGAATGAAAAACTGTTTTTT. Amino acid sequence: CASSPGEHGNEKLFF.

This clone was seen a few times. The chain uses TRBV7-6 and TRBJ1-4; TRBD1 matches 10 bases. The germline CDR1 and CDR2 sequences are SGHVS and FNYEAQ. The CDR3 consists of 15 residues. V shed 2 bases and J 8 bases; nucleotides not matched to a gene: 5. In DNA form, the CDR3 reads TGTGCCAGCAGCTTATTGGGGACAGGGGAGGAAAAACTGTTTTTT. Translating gives CASSLLGTGEEKLFF.